The sequence of this TCR beta chain was determined in a study of shared clonotypes between healthy human individuals. All donors were healthy HIV-negative adults lacking recent acute infections or vaccinations. The authors divided CD4+ cells into CD45RA+ naive and CD45RA-negative memory subsets. Regarding the study as a whole: Among several donors, approximately 5% of naive CD4 clonotypes were found in common.

As to this clone: Its antigen is still unknown.

Germline V gives CDR1 WNHNN, CDR2 SYGVQD (reference sequence). The CDR3 consists of 12 residues. V gave up 3 bases and J gave up 12 bases, with 14 bases separating them. For each subset, genomic DNA was distributed in equal portions over several immunoSEQ plates. Only in-frame clones appear in the TCRdb table, and some are missing; sequencing was by immunoSEQ multiplex PCR. Of about 1.5 million clones in the sample, roughly 96% were seen once. Sequenced input: naive CD4+ T cells sorted from blood. Subset described: CD45RA+ positively selected. The clonotype was recovered from a man aged 25 to 45 in good health. V gene TRBV10-1 combines with J gene TRBJ1-1; D not resolved. The CDR3 reads CASSDGAGGSFF. The CDR3 nucleotides are TGCGCCAGCAGTGACGGTGCAGGTGGTTCTTTCTTT.